The entry that follows covers one TCR beta chain sequence. Repertoires were generated with immunoSEQ multiplex PCR, while TCRdb's copy carries only in-frame clones and drops some. The sample consists of about 11,000 clones, roughly 80% of them appearing once. The sample comes from a study of follicular helper T cells after annual influenza vaccination. This CDR3 spans 14 amino acids. The germline V gene encodes CDR1 MDHEN and CDR2 SYDVKM. The V gene end was trimmed by 7 bases and the J gene end by 10 bases; junction bases not matched to a gene: 9. This clonotype was sampled from an adult who received the influenza vaccine. The source was CXCR5- memory CD4+ T cells sorted from blood, collected 6 weeks after influenza vaccination. The J gene is TRBJ1-6, the V gene TRBV28, with 8 positions matching TRBD1. CDR3 sequence reads: CASTSGQARSPLHF. In DNA, the CDR3 is TGTGCCAGCACCTCGGGACAGGCAAGATCACCCCTCCACTTT.